Each of the 26 T cell receptor beta chains below was sequenced from the same sample in a study of blood T cell repertoires in COVID-19. Assay: immunoSEQ multiplex PCR; the TCRdb copy retains only in-frame clones and omits some. The sample contains some 380,000 clones, over 75% of which appear only once. The sequenced sample consisted of PBMCs or T cells enriched from blood (not recorded which). The origin of the receptors is a man aged 25 to 40 who had recovered from COVID-19.

The chain joins TRBV5-6 to TRBJ1-2, with 7 bases aligning to TRBD1. The junction had 4 bases not matched to a gene; V was cut back by 4 bases and J by 7 bases. Germline assignment: CDR1 SGHDT and CDR2 YYEEEE. This CDR3 contains 12 residues. The CDR3 coding sequence is TGTGCCAGCAGCCGCGACAGGGCTGGCTACACCTTC. The encoded protein is CASSRDRAGYTF.

The rearrangement uses TRBV6-6 and TRBJ2-1; a possible D gene is TRBD1 (6 bases). Trimming took 10 bases from V and 1 from J, leaving 17 bases between them. Germline CDR1 and CDR2: MNHNY and SVGAGI (reference sequence). The CDR3 length is 15 residues. The CDR3 region has the DNA TGTGCCACGCACTCGGTAGGGGGATCCTACAATGAGCAGTTCTTC. It yields the protein CATHSVGGSYNEQFF.

The chain joins TRBV6-5 to TRBJ2-7, with D maybe TRBD1 (5 bases). Per germline, CDR1 MNHEY and CDR2 SVGAGI. V was cut by 5 bases and J by 0 bases, with 11 bases left in between. The CDR3 sequence is 14 residues long. CDR3 DNA: TGTGCCAGCAGTAAATCGGACATCTCCTACGAGCAGTACTTC. It yields the protein CASSKSDISYEQYF.

V is TRBV6-5 and J is TRBJ2-7; 7 nucleotides agree with TRBD1. CDR1 and CDR2 from the germline V gene are MNHEY and SVGAGI. V gave up 6 bases and J gave up 4 bases; unmatched junction bases: 9. This CDR3 has 14 amino acids. The CDR3 nucleotides are TGTGCCAGCAGCCCCGGGACAGACGAATACGAGCAGTACTTC. Protein product: CASSPGTDEYEQYF.

The V gene is TRBV5-1, the J gene TRBJ1-2; 8 nucleotides agree with TRBD1. V was pared by 4 bases and J by 0 bases, with 11 bases of the junction left unmatched. This CDR3 is 17 amino acids long. In germline, CDR1 is SGHRS, CDR2 YFSETQ. Here the CDR3 DNA reads TGCGCCAGCAGCCTACGGACAGGGACGGGGACTAACTATGGCTACACCTTC. As protein: CASSLRTGTGTNYGYTF.

The V gene is TRBV7-9, the J gene TRBJ1-2; D uncertain. V was shortened by 2 bases and J by 4 bases, with 14 bases between the two germline ends. Per germline, CDR1 SEHNR and CDR2 FQNEAQ (reference sequence). The CDR3 has 15 amino acids. CDR3 region: CASSLSSQASYGYTF. The CDR3 DNA follows: TGTGCCAGCAGCTTATCATCTCAGGCCTCCTATGGCTACACCTTC.

V is TRBV9 and J is TRBJ1-1; 7 bases map to TRBD1. Germline V gives CDR1 SGDLS, CDR2 YYNGEE. The CDR3 sequence is 14 residues long. Trimming took 3 bases from V and 6 from J; bases not matched to a gene: 8. The CDR3 loop reads CASSAWDRDSEAFF. The CDR3, as DNA: TGTGCCAGCAGCGCTTGGGACAGAGACTCTGAAGCTTTCTTT.

CDR3 loop: CASSRGQGLPPLHF. In nucleotides, the CDR3 is TGTGCCAGCAGCCGGGGACAGGGATTGCCACCCCTCCACTTT. The gene calls are TRBV28 and TRBJ1-6, with 9 bases identical to TRBD1. Germline V gene sequence: CDR1 MDHEN, CDR2 SYDVKM. Losses at the gene ends were 6 bases for V and 11 bases for J; bases not matched to a gene: 8. The CDR3 runs 14 residues. Full variable domain (missing parts from reference TRBV28 and TRBJ1-6): DVKVTQSSRYLVKRTGEKVFLECVQDMDHENMFWYRQDPGLGLRLIYFSYDVKMKEKGDIPEGYSVSREKKERFSLILESASTNQTSMYLCASSRGQGLPPLHFGNGTRLTVT.

Comments on this clone: This same CDR3 is encoded by further DNA sequences in the sample. J is TRBJ2-7 and V is TRBV5-1; 7 bases match TRBD2. Unmatched junction bases numbered 2, after V lost 1 base and J lost 7 bases. CDR1 and CDR2 (germline): SGHRS, YFSETQ. CDR3 length: 12 amino acids. The CDR3, as DNA: TGCGCCAGCAGCTTGAGCGGGGTTGAGCAGTACTTC. Translation: CASSLSGVEQYF.

The genes are TRBV15 and TRBJ1-2, with D unresolved. Germline V gene sequence: CDR1 LNHNV, CDR2 YYDKDF (reference sequence). V gave up 5 bases and J gave up 4 bases, with 11 bases separating them. CDR3 length equals 13 residues. The CDR3 loop is CATSPNSGYGYTF. For the CDR3, the DNA is TGTGCCACCAGCCCCAACTCAGGCTATGGCTACACCTTC.

The chain combines TRBV30 with TRBJ1-3; TRBD1 agrees at 8 bases. Germline V gene sequence: CDR1 GTSNPN, CDR2 SVGIG (reference sequence). Trimming removed 5 bases from V and 8 bases from J; junction bases left unmatched: 11. This CDR3 comprises 14 residues. The CDR3 coding sequence is TGTGCCTGGGCAAGGACAGGGACCGGTTACACCATATATTTT. As protein: CAWARTGTGYTIYF.

The genes are TRBV18 and TRBJ2-2, with 9 positions matching TRBD1. The CDR3 has 16 amino acids. Germline V lookup: CDR1 KGHSH, CDR2 LQKENI. The junction had 8 bases not matched to a gene; V was cut back by 3 bases and J by 6 bases. CDR3 nucleotide sequence: TGTGCCAGCTCACCGGGAGGACAGGGGATCTCCGGGGAGCTGTTTTTT. Encoded protein: CASSPGGQGISGELFF. Variable domain in full (rest from reference TRBV18 and TRBJ2-2): NAGVMQNPRHLVRRRGQEARLRCSPMKGHSHVYWYRQLPEEGLKFMVYLQKENIIDESGMPKERFSAEFPKEGPSILRIQQVVRGDSAAYFCASSPGGQGISGELFFGEGSRLTVL.

The V call is TRBV30, the J call TRBJ2-2; D might be TRBD2 (6 bases). The CDR3 contains 15 residues. Germline V gene data show CDR1 as GTSNPN and CDR2 as SVGIG (reference sequence). The V and J ends lost 7 bases and 6 bases respectively, with 21 bases between them. The CDR3 region has the DNA TGTGCCTCCCCGTTAAGGAGGGATGACGCCGGGGAGCTGTTTTTT. It encodes CASPLRRDDAGELFF.

The chain has TRBV6-5 and TRBJ2-6; D is unclear. CDR3 length: 14 residues. The germline V gene encodes CDR1 MNHEY and CDR2 SVGAGI. Between the trimmed V and J ends, which lost 10 bases and 2 bases, there was a span of 12 bases. The CDR3 protein is CATNRRAGANVLTF. CDR3 bases: TGTGCCACCAATCGAAGAGCTGGGGCCAACGTCCTGACTTTC.

The chain has TRBV19 and TRBJ2-6; D gene unclear. Germline V CDR1 and CDR2: LNHDA, SQIVND (reference sequence). The CDR3 is 14 amino acids. The V gene lost 7 bases and the J gene lost 4 bases, with 11 bases spanning the gap. The CDR3 protein is CASNAASGANVLTF. The CDR3 coding sequence is TGTGCCAGTAACGCGGCATCGGGGGCCAACGTCCTGACTTTC.

J is TRBJ1-2 and V is TRBV5-4, with 7 bases lining up with TRBD1. This CDR3 region has 12 residues. The J segment lost 3 bases and the V segment lost 7 bases, leaving 3 bases of the junction unmatched. Per the germline V gene, CDR1 is SGHNT and CDR2 is YYREEE (reference sequence). The DNA for the CDR3 is TGTGCCAGCGGGGGACAGCACTATGGCTACACCTTC. Its translation: CASGGQHYGYTF.

This chain joins TRBV9 and TRBJ1-3; perhaps TRBD1 as D (5 bases). Germline CDR1 and CDR2: SGDLS and YYNGEE. This CDR3 contains 16 residues. V lost 4 bases, J lost 0 bases, and 14 bases lay in between. The CDR3 reads CASSITRDYSGNTIYF. Here the CDR3 DNA reads TGTGCCAGCAGCATAACCAGGGACTACTCTGGAAACACCATATATTTT.

V usage is TRBV10-2 and J usage is TRBJ1-1; TRBD1 aligns across 9 bases. J gave up 4 bases and V 4 bases, and 4 bases lay outside the gene matches. The CDR3 has 14 residues. Germline V CDR1 and CDR2: WSHSY, SAAADI. Written as DNA, the CDR3 is TGCGCCAGCAGTGGGGGACAGGGCCCCACTGAAGCTTTCTTT. It encodes CASSGGQGPTEAFF.

The CDR3 DNA reads TGTGCCAGCAGCTTATTCGGAGGGGATGAGCAGTTCTTC. Residues: CASSLFGGDEQFF. The genes are TRBV7-2 and TRBJ2-1; D is possibly TRBD2 (6 bases). The CDR3 loop spans 13 amino acids. Germline values: CDR1 SGHTA, CDR2 FQGNSA. V gave up 2 bases and J gave up 8 bases, with 10 bases separating them. The whole variable domain, filled in from reference TRBV7-2 and TRBJ2-1, reads GAGVSQSPSNKVTEKGKDVELRCDPISGHTALYWYRQSLGQGLEFLIYFQGNSAPDKSGLPSDRFSAERTGGSVSTLTIQRTQQEDSAVYLCASSLFGGDEQFFGPGTRLTVL.

The chain carries TRBV6-1 and TRBJ1-2; D remains unclear. CDR1 and CDR2 from the germline V gene are MNHNS and SASEGT. The CDR3 length is 15 residues. Deletions cut 2 bases from V and 7 bases from J, with 17 bases between. The CDR3 protein is CASSERRGGSSGYTF. The DNA of the CDR3 is TGTGCCAGCAGTGAACGACGGGGAGGTAGCTCTGGCTACACCTTC.

The V gene is TRBV10-1, the J gene TRBJ1-1, with D maybe TRBD1 (6 bases). Germline assignment: CDR1 WNHNN and CDR2 SYGVQD (reference sequence). The CDR3 has 17 residues. Between the trimmed V and J ends, which lost 5 bases and 1 base, there was a span of 20 bases. The DNA for the CDR3 is TGCGCCAGCAGTTCCCAGAGTGGGAGGGGGACGAACACTGAAGCTTTCTTT. Its translation is CASSSQSGRGTNTEAFF.

This clone was seen only a few times. The gene calls are TRBV3-1 (or the pseudogene TRBV3-2) and TRBJ1-1; D is undetermined. CDR3 length: 13 amino acids. Germline-derived CDR1 and CDR2 are LGHDT and YNNKEL (reference sequence). The ends were cut back, 0 bases at V and 5 bases at J, with 7 bases in the middle. The CDR3 bases are TGTGCCAGCAGCCAAGAGGCCTGGACTGAAGCTTTCTTT. The encoded protein is CASSQEAWTEAFF.

CDR3 DNA: TGTGCCAGCAGCTTAGAGCGGGAAAAACTGTTTTTT. Its protein product is CASSLEREKLFF. The gene calls are TRBV7-9 and TRBJ1-4; D gene unclear. This CDR3 contains 12 residues. The germline V gene has CDR1 SEHNR and CDR2 FQNEAQ (reference sequence). Trimming left V 1 base short and J 8 bases short, with 5 bases between.

The V and J genes are TRBV12-3 or TRBV12-4 and TRBJ2-5; 8 nucleotides match TRBD1. The CDR3 totals 13 residues. Trimming removed 6 bases from V and 4 bases from J; junction bases left unmatched: 4. The CDR3 DNA reads as TGTGCCAGCAGCCGGGACAGGACAGAGACCCAGTACTTC. Translated: CASSRDRTETQYF.

The chain carries TRBV19 and TRBJ1-6; perhaps TRBD1 as D (6 bases). CDR1 is LNHDA and CDR2 is SQIVND in the germline V gene (reference sequence). Trimming took off 5 bases at V and 10 bases at J, with 15 bases between the two ends. There are 14 residues in the CDR3. CDR3 sequence (DNA): TGTGCCAGTAGTGGACCCGGGACACCATCACCCCTCCACTTT. This encodes CASSGPGTPSPLHF.

The sample holds a few counts of this clone. V and J are TRBV7-9 and TRBJ1-6, with TRBD1 identical over 11 bases. The CDR3 contains 17 residues. V trimming: 0 bases; J trimming: 6 bases; junction bases outside the gene matches: 4. The germline V gene has CDR1 SEHNR and CDR2 FQNEAQ (reference sequence). The CDR3 is CASSLALGQGVNSPLHF. In DNA, the CDR3 is TGTGCCAGCAGCTTAGCGCTGGGACAGGGGGTTAATTCACCCCTCCACTTT.